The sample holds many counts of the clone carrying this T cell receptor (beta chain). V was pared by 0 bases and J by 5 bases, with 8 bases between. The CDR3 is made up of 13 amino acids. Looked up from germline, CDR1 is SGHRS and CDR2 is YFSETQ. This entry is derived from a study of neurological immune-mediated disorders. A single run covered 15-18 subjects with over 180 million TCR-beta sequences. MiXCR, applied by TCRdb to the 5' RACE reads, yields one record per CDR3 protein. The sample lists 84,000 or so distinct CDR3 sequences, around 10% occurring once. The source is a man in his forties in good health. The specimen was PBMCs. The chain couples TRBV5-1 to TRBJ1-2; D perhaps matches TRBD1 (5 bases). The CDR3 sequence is CASSLESGYGYTF. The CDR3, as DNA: TGCGCCAGCAGCTTGGAGTCAGGGTATGGCTACACCTTC.